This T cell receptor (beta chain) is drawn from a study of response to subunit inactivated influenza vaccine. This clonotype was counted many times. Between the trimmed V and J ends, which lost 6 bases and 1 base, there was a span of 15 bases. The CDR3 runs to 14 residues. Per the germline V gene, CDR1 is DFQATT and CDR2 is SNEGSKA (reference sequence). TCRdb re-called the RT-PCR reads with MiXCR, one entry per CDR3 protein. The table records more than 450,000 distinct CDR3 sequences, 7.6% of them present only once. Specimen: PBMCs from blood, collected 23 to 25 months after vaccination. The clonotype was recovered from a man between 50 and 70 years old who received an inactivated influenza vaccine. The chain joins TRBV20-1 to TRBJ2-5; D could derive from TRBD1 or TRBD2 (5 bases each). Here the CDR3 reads CSANRDAFQETQYF. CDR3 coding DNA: TGCAGTGCAAACCGGGACGCGTTCCAAGAGACCCAGTACTTC.